The rows below give T cell receptor beta chains drawn from one sample of a study of T cell repertoires in cytomegalovirus infection. One entry per CDR3 protein, called by TCRdb with MiXCR from the reads. The sample gives almost 500,000 distinct CDR3 sequences, roughly 10% of which show up once; around 9.6% is in the top ten. Sequencing was performed on PBMCs. The receptors here all came from a human donor in good health (CMV status not recorded). Some clones in this sample may be carry-over from other donors' samples. The CDR3 runs from the conserved cysteine through the conserved F or W.

CASSLHWGRNTEAFF	TRBJ1-1	TRBV28
CASSLVKRGASGELFF	TRBJ2-2	TRBV7-3
CASTRGGGGTDTQYF	TRBJ2-3	TRBV7-2
CASSLALAGGQSNEQFF	TRBJ2-1	TRBV7-9
CATHNRDSRNQPQHF	TRBJ1-5	TRBV19
CASSRPGGGYGYTF	TRBJ1-2	TRBV7-9
CASSLWTANTEAFF	TRBJ1-1	TRBV5-1
CATSDFADHTGELFF	TRBJ2-2	TRBV24-1
CASSSSGSGANVLTF	TRBJ2-6	TRBV19
CASSEVANTGELFF	TRBJ2-2	TRBV6-4
CASSVGTYGYTF	TRBJ1-2	TRBV9
CATSDRDINEKLFF	TRBJ1-4	TRBV15
CASSLAETQYF	TRBJ2-5	TRBV7-2
CASSENRDGGEKLFF	TRBJ1-4	TRBV10-2
CASSISSYEQYF	TRBJ2-7	TRBV2
CASRGGTWTNTEAFF	TRBJ1-1	TRBV12-3/TRBV12-4
CSAKRTSGISYEQYF	TRBJ2-7	TRBV20-1
CASSPPVWNSRSNEQFF	TRBJ2-1	TRBV18
CASSPPTRAENTEAFF	TRBJ1-1	TRBV11-2
CASSTRTGWEQYF	TRBJ2-7	TRBV28
CASRRLGGQENTIYF	TRBJ1-3	TRBV2
CSVAGGGWTDTQYF	TRBJ2-3	TRBV20-1
CASTRQPTDTQYF	TRBJ2-3	TRBV6-5
CAISPRGAQNYGYTF	TRBJ1-2	TRBV10-3
CASGGQTYNEQFF	TRBJ2-1	TRBV11-3